This T cell receptor (beta chain) was captured in a study of cytomegalovirus exposure and HLA in healthy donors. Separate from the roughly 700-subject first cohort, the approximately 120-subject validation cohort was the one that the donors belonged to. With 7 bases removed from V and 4 bases from J, the gap between germline ends came to 14 bases. The germline V gene has CDR1 SGDLS and CDR2 YYNGEE. This CDR3 comprises 14 residues. Sequencing was performed with immunoSEQ multiplex PCR; in TCRdb, only in-frame clones are kept and a portion is missing. The repertoire consists of approximately 280,000 clones, with 88% occurring once and the leading ten covering over 0.85%.

The genes are TRBV9 and TRBJ2-2; D is perhaps TRBD2 (7 bases). The sequence was obtained from a woman between 18 and 29 years old in good health and CMV-seronegative. The sample consisted of PBMCs. The CDR3 here is CASGGGIGTGELFF. The CDR3, as DNA: TGTGCCAGCGGGGGGGGCATCGGCACCGGGGAGCTGTTTTTT.